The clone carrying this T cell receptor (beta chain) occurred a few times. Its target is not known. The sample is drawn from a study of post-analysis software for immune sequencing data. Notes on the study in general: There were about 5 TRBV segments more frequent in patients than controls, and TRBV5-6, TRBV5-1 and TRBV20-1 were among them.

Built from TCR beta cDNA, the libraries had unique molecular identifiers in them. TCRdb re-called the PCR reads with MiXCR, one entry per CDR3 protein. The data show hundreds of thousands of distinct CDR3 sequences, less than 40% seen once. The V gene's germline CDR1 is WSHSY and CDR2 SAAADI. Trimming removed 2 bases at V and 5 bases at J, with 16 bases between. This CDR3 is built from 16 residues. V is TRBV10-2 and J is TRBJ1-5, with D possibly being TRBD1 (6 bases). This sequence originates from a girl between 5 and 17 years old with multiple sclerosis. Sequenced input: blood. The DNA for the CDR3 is TGCGCCAGCAGTGAGACTCGGTGGGACATCGATCAGCCCCAGCATTTT. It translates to CASSETRWDIDQPQHF.